This entry concerns a single T cell receptor beta chain. No antigen is known for it. Whole-study findings and limits: The TCR gene usage of tumor memory CD4+ T cells clustered together with blood and lymph node memory CD4+ cells and with lymph node naive CD4+ cells.

Semi-nested PCR with Nested Universal Primer A followed constant-region reverse priming of full-length variable regions. TCRdb recomputed calls from the 5' RACE reads with MiXCR, one row per CDR3 protein. This sample has tens of thousands of distinct CDR3 sequences, with roughly 28% found just once. CD25-based Treg depletion was applied to purified naive CD4+ T cells. Germline CDR1 reads MNHEY; CDR2 reads SVGAGI. The CDR3 contains 13 residues. Trimming took 6 bases from V and 3 from J, leaving 11 bases between them. Sequencing used naive CD4+ T cells sorted from blood. Indicated subset: naive CD4+ T cells, CD4+CD45RA+CD25-. This clonotype was sampled from a female donor with breast cancer. J is TRBJ1-2 and V is TRBV6-5; D call uncertain. CDR3 in DNA: TGTGCCAGCAGCCCCCGGCCCGACTATGGCTACACCTTC. It yields the protein CASSPRPDYGYTF.